This T cell receptor (beta chain) was sequenced during a study of cytomegalovirus exposure and HLA in healthy donors. Study observations and caveats: The study recorded 150 to 200 TCR beta chains that were cytomegalovirus-associated. The tendency of first-cohort TCR clusters to co-occur in the roughly 120 validation repertoires was the finding of a later analysis.

The length of the CDR3 is 12 residues. From germline, CDR1 is PRHDT and CDR2 FYEKMQ (reference sequence). Between the trimmed V and J ends, which lost 5 bases and 2 bases, there was a span of 5 bases. Data came from immunoSEQ multiplex PCR; TCRdb stores just in-frame clones and leaves some out. The data hold over 200,000 clones, with over 70% observed a single time. This clone came up once. Its antigen is undetermined. This receptor was taken from a woman aged 25 to 45 in good health and CMV-seropositive. The specimen was PBMCs. The J gene is TRBJ2-3, the V gene TRBV13; unclear D gene. The CDR3 sequence is CASSPPTDTQYF. The CDR3 DNA reads TGTGCCAGCAGCCCCCCCACAGATACGCAGTATTTT.